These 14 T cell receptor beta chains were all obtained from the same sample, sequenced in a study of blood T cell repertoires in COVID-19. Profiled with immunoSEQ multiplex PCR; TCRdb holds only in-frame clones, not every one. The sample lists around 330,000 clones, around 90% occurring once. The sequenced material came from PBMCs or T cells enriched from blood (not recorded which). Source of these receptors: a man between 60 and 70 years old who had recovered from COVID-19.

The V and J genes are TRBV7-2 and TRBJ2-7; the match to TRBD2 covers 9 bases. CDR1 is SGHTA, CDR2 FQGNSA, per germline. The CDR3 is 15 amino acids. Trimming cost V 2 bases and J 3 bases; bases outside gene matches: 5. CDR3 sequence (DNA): TGTGCCAGCAGCTTAACGACTAGCGGATACTACGAGCAGTACTTC. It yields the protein CASSLTTSGYYEQYF.

Here the CDR3 DNA reads TGTGCCAGTAGTCCCGTAGCGGGAACCTACACAGATACGCAGTATTTT. This translates into CASSPVAGTYTDTQYF. The chain employs TRBV19 and TRBJ2-3; 8 positions agree with TRBD2. The CDR3 contains 16 residues. Trimming at V came to 5 bases and at J to 2 bases, leaving 9 bases not matched to a gene. The germline V gene has CDR1 LNHDA and CDR2 SQIVND (reference sequence).

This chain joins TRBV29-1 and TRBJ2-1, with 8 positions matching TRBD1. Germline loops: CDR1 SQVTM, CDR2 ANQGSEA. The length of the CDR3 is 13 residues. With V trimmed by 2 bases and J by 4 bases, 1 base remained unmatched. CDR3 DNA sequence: TGCAGCGTTGAAAGACAGGGGTACAATGAGCAGTTCTTC. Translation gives CSVERQGYNEQFF.

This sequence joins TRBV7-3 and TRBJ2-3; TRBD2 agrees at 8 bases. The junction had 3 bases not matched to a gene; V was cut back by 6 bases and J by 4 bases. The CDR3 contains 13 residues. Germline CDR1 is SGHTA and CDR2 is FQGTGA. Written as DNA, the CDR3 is TGTGCCAGCAGTTCCGGGGGGGCAGATACGCAGTATTTT. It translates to CASSSGGADTQYF.

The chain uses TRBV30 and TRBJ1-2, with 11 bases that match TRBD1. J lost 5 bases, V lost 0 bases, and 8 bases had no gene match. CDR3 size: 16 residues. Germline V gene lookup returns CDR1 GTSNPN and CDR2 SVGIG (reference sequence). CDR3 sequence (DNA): TGTGCCTGGAGTGTACCTGGGACAGGGGGGAGATATGGCTACACCTTC. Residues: CAWSVPGTGGRYGYTF.

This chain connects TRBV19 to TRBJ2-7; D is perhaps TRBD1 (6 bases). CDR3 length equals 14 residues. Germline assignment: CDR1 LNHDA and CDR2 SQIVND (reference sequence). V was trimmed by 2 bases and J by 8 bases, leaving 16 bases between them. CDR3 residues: CASSIKGERVQQYF. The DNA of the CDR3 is TGTGCCAGTAGTATAAAGGGGGAGCGTGTTCAGCAGTACTTC.

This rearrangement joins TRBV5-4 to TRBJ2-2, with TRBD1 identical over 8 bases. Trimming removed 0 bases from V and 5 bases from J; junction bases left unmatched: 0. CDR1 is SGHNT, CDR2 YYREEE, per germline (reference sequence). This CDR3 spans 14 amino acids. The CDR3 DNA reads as TGTGCCAGCAGCTTGGACAGGGGGACCGGGGAGCTGTTTTTT. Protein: CASSLDRGTGELFF.

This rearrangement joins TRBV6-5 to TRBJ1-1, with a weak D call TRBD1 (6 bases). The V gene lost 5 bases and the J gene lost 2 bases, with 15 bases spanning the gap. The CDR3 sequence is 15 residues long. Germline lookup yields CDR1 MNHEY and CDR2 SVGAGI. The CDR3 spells CASSRGTWGNTEAFF. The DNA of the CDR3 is TGTGCCAGCAGTAGGGGGACATGGGGAAACACTGAAGCTTTCTTT.

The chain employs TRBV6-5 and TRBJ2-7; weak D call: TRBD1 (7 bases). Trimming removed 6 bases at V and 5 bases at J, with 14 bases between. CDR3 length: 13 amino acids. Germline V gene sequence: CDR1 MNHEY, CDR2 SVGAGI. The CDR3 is CASSYTGEDEQYF. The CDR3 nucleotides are TGTGCCAGCAGCTATACAGGGGAGGACGAGCAGTACTTC.

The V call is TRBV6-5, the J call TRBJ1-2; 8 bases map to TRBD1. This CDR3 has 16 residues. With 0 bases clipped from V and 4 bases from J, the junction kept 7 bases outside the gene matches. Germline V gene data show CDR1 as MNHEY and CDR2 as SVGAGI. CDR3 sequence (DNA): TGTGCCAGCAGTTACTCTGGCAGGGGGCATGCCTATGGCTACACCTTC. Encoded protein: CASSYSGRGHAYGYTF.

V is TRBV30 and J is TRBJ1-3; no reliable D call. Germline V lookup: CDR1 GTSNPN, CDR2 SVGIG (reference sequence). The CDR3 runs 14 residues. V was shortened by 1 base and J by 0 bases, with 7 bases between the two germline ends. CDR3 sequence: CAWSAGISGNTIYF. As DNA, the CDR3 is TGTGCCTGGAGTGCGGGGATCTCTGGAAACACCATATATTTT.

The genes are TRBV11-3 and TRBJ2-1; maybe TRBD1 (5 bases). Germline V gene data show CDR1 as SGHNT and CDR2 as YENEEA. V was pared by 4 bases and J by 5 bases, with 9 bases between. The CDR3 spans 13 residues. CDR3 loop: CASSWGTNNEQFF. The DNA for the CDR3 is TGTGCCAGCAGCTGGGGCACTAACAATGAGCAGTTCTTC.

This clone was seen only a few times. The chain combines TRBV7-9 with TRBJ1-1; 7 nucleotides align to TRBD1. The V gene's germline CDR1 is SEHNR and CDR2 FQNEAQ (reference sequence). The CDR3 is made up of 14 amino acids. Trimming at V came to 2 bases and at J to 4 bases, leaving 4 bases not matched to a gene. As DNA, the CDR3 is TGTGCCAGCAGCTTAAGAGGGGGCGGCACTGAAGCTTTCTTT. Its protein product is CASSLRGGGTEAFF.

CDR3 in amino acids: CASSLTFASGRIGEQFF. The CDR3 DNA reads as TGTGCCAGCAGCTTAACGTTCGCTAGCGGGAGAATTGGTGAGCAGTTCTTC. This chain connects TRBV7-3 to TRBJ2-1; TRBD2 agrees at 10 bases. CDR3 length equals 17 residues. Germline V lookup: CDR1 SGHTA, CDR2 FQGTGA. Losses at the gene ends were 0 bases for V and 9 bases for J; bases not matched to a gene: 11. The whole variable domain, filled in from reference TRBV7-3 and TRBJ2-1, reads GAGVSQTPSNKVTEKGKYVELRCDPISGHTALYWYRQSLGQGPEFLIYFQGTGAADDSGLPNDRFFAVRPEGSVSTLKIQRTERGDSAVYLCASSLTFASGRIGEQFFGPGTRLTVL.